Each of the 5 T cell receptor beta chains below was sequenced from the same sample in a study of lymphopenia after photon versus proton radiotherapy. Assay: immunoSEQ multiplex PCR; the TCRdb copy retains only in-frame clones and omits some. The sample carries about 40,000 clones, over 80% recorded once. The specimen was peripheral blood, collected from a patient treated with proton-based radiotherapy. The receptor source for this set is a woman between 65 and 79 years old with pancreatic cancer.

The rearrangement uses TRBV7-9 and TRBJ2-7; 8 bases map to TRBD1. Germline V lookup: CDR1 SEHNR, CDR2 FQNEAQ (reference sequence). V gave up 5 bases and J gave up 0 bases; unmatched junction bases: 6. The CDR3 length is 15 residues. The CDR3 reads CASSPGQESSYEQYF. The CDR3, as DNA: TGTGCCAGCAGCCCGGGACAGGAGAGCTCCTACGAGCAGTACTTC.

The chain links TRBV21-1 to TRBJ2-7; the table's D gene call, TRBD1, was not cross checked with the DNA. TRBV21-1 is designated a pseudogene. This CDR3 contains 15 residues. CDR3 in DNA: TGTGCCAGCAGCAAGGACAGGAGTCCGGTCGACGAGCAGTACTTC. This sequence encodes CASSKDRSPVDEQYF.

The V and J genes are TRBV28 and TRBJ1-2; 7 nucleotides align to TRBD1. The V gene's germline CDR1 is MDHEN and CDR2 SYDVKM. The V gene end was trimmed by 3 bases and the J gene end by 4 bases; junction bases not matched to a gene: 5. The CDR3 covers 14 residues. This chain's CDR3 is CASSFQGGVYGYTF. CDR3 nucleotide sequence: TGTGCCAGCAGTTTTCAGGGGGGCGTCTATGGCTACACCTTC.

This clone came up once. The chain couples TRBV2 to TRBJ2-7; D gene unclear. Between the trimmed V and J ends, which lost 3 bases and 2 bases, there was a span of 5 bases. The CDR3 contains 12 residues. The germline V gene has CDR1 SNHLY and CDR2 FYNNEI. CDR3 sequence reads: CASSDPPYEQYF. CDR3 coding DNA: TGTGCCAGCAGTGACCCTCCCTACGAGCAGTACTTC.

This sequence joins TRBV5-1 and TRBJ2-7, with D unclear. CDR3 length: 13 residues. Germline CDR1 reads SGHRS; CDR2 reads YFSETQ. Trimming removed 7 bases from V and 2 bases from J, with 13 bases in between. CDR3 nucleotide sequence: TGCGCCAGCCACGACCAAAGAACCTACGAGCAGTACTTC. This codes for CASHDQRTYEQYF. The variable domain in full, with the rest retrieved from reference TRBV5-1 and TRBJ2-7, is KAGVTQTPRYLIKTRGQQVTLSCSPISGHRSVSWYQQTPGQGLQFLFEYFSETQRNKGNFPGRFSGRQFSNSRSEMNVSTLELGDSALYLCASHDQRTYEQYFGPGTRLTVT.